This TCR beta chain was profiled in a study of cytomegalovirus exposure and HLA in healthy donors. Study-level background: Membership in the Caucasian-associated ancestry cluster was found for around 85% of 350 to 450 genotyped donors.

CDR3 size: 14 residues. After removal of 4 bases from V and 1 base from J, the junction contained 2 bases not matched to a gene. Per germline, CDR1 SGHRS and CDR2 YFSETQ. Though probably carrying unrecorded immune exposures, donors were nominally healthy at sampling. Details on this clone: Its specificity is unknown.

60 Vbeta and 13 Jbeta primers were used in PCR. Sequencing was performed with immunoSEQ multiplex PCR; in TCRdb, only in-frame clones are kept and a portion is missing. Seen in this sample are around 42,000 clones; the ten most common clones hold 1% to 1.5%. The study, taken as a whole, reports: Compared with the roughly 700-donor mean, an Asian-associated ancestry cluster reportedly had fewer N-insertions, according to a later analysis. A later analysis linked about 17,000 TCR beta sequences to HLA alleles at 0.05 false discovery rate.

Material for sequencing was PBMCs. The V gene is TRBV5-1, the J gene TRBJ2-5; 9 bases are a match to TRBD2. This sequence originates from a man between 25 and 39 years old in good health and CMV-seronegative. The CDR3 reads CASSPTSGQETQYF. The DNA of the CDR3 is TGCGCCAGCAGCCCGACTAGCGGCCAAGAGACCCAGTACTTC.